This TCR beta chain was documented in a study of human T cells and chemical hapten exposure (dated by TCRdb to about 2021). As for the study more broadly: For sensitization, 2% DPC in acetone was applied to a roughly 2 cm by roughly 2 cm area of upper inner arm skin. The libraries were sequenced as a pool, and the TCR yield per sample differed mostly because of small variations in library volumes within the pool. For TCR sequencing, blood came from some 31 alopecia patients at anywhere from one to four time points (pre-sensitization, 2, 6 and 24 weeks). Patch testing on the upper back used Finn chambers containing 0.01% DPC, with scoring done after 6 days according to International Contact Dermatitis Research Group standards. Patient blood was sampled pre-sensitization (week 0) and at 2, 6 and about 24 weeks after DPC sensitization. The mostly female patient cohort included alopecia areata with under or over 50% scalp involvement, alopecia totalis and alopecia universalis. Patients additionally received weekly therapeutic DPC doses to the scalp throughout the roughly 24-week study period. Peripheral blood TCR repertoire changes were tracked in vivo in alopecia patients during primary and secondary sensitization to the hapten diphenylcyclopropenone (DPC).

The time point label corresponds to: patch test 1, 2 weeks after DPC sensitization. The treatment or condition label corresponds to: therapeutic diphenylcyclopropenone sensitization with weekly scalp DPC. At each patch-test visit, blood was drawn before the patch test was applied. Eligible patients were aged 18 to 70, diagnosed with alopecia, deemed suitable for DPC therapy, and excluded if pregnant. Unfractionated whole blood was collected in Tempus Blood RNA tubes, and total RNA was extracted from that blood. The research as a whole found: Patch test score was positively correlated with the number of PT1 expanded TCRs, with significance at thresholds 8, 16 and 32 but not at 4. DPC sensitization did not change the number of TCRs with a frequency above 1 in 1000, and there was no evidence of changes in global repertoire structure. After repeated subsampling, the strength of the expansion versus patch-test correlation and the threshold at which it became significant changed. All patients had alopecia, a presumed autoimmune disease, so their immune response might differ from that of healthy individuals. Significantly more large CDR3 similarity clusters were formed by expanded TCRs than by pre-sensitization or healthy control sets, consistent with antigen-driven responses.

This clonotype was observed a handful of times. The antigen it binds to is not known. No base qualities exist here, and no much larger clone lies one base off it. To prepare the library, RACE was applied. The instrument was a NextSeq 500. During library preparation, unique molecular identifiers were attached to individual cDNA molecules so that TCRs could be counted in a quantitative, reproducible way. From each blood RNA sample, both TCR alpha and TCR beta chains were sequenced. On the study's bioinformatics: The median number of TCRs per sample was around 96,000, ranging from 23,224 to 690,600. V, J and CDR3 annotation of the TCR reads was performed with the Decombinator software suite. Every sample was subsampled to the same number of TCRs (28,000) for the PS versus PT1 abundance plots. Expanded TCRs were defined as absent before sensitization and observed at least eight times at the 2-week time point. The public sequencing data were trimmed at Q25 with fastp and processed into clonotypes with MiXCR by TCRdb, which kept only in-frame beta chains. Each entry merges the rows of one CDR3 protein and shows their most common DNA and genes. TCRdb's processing, not the study's, gives the V and J calls here. Present in this sample are approximately 79,000 distinct CDR3 sequences, about a tenth of which were seen just once. The top ten clonotypes cover roughly 1.4% of the sample.

Trimming removed 4 bases from V and 2 bases from J; the gene matches leave 1 base unexplained. Via the germline V gene, CDR1 is MNHEY and CDR2 SVGAGI. Including cysteine and phenylalanine, the CDR3 has 15 amino acids. The entry retains the CDR3 DNA only, 45 bases that are in frame from base 1. The TCR originated in a woman in her fifties or sixties with alopecia areata. Some clones in this sample may be carry-over from other donors' samples. Recombination connected TRBV6-5 to TRBJ2-1, and 11 junctional nucleotides match TRBD2. Sequences were derived from whole blood, sampled in connection with sensitization to the hapten diphenylcyclopropenone (DPC). The DNA reads as follows: TGTGCCAGCAGTTCGGGACTAGCGGCCTACAATGAGCAGTTCTTC. It encodes CASSSGLAAYNEQFF.